This T cell receptor beta chain was sequenced in a study of blood T cell repertoires in COVID-19. Study as a whole: Collection of acute and convalescent COVID-19 samples took place in the United States, Italy and Spain. T cells, B-cell-depleted T cells, or PBMCs provided the cDNA or gDNA that served as material.

In the original analysis: Reference gene primer amplification in the assay estimated nucleated cell counts. TCRdb's table, derived via immunoSEQ multiplex PCR, lists solely in-frame clones and lacks some. V and J calls plus clone size are reproduced from that table; the DNA served to infer D and trimming. The sample holds approximately 670,000 clones; over 80% are singletons and the top ten take approximately 0.3%. Trimming removed 1 base at V and 8 bases at J, with 8 bases between. This CDR3 has 12 amino acids. Germline V CDR1 and CDR2: SGHAT, FQNNGV. The V call is TRBV11-2, the J call TRBJ1-1; no reliable D call. Sequencing was carried out using peripheral blood. This clonotype was obtained from a woman aged 18-35 years with acute or convalescent COVID-19. The CDR3 loop is CASSLGSREAFF. Written as DNA, the CDR3 is TGTGCCAGCAGCTTAGGCTCGAGGGAAGCTTTCTTT.